A selection of T cell receptor beta chains follows, all from one sample in a study of neurological immune-mediated disorders. Via MiXCR, TCRdb re-called the 5' RACE reads, giving one row per CDR3 protein. The sample lists 60,000 to 85,000 distinct CDR3 sequences, 4% to 6% occurring once. The sample comprised PBMCs. Every receptor here comes from a man aged 18 to 30 with multiple sclerosis. Both conserved end residues are part of each CDR3. The D gene is left open where the match is weak. Size values are once, few and many counts, or a class for expanded clones, and some rows have none.

TRBJ2-7,many,TRBV10-3,TRBD2,CAISDPSGGLSSYEQYF,TGTGCCATCAGTGATCCTAGCGGGGGGCTAAGCTCCTACGAGCAGTACTTC
TRBJ2-2,many,TRBV29-1,NA,CSAMIGNTGELFF,TGCAGCGCGATGATAGGTAACACCGGGGAGCTGTTTTTT
TRBJ1-2,many,TRBV12-3/TRBV12-4,TRBD1,CASSSGQSYGYTF,TGTGCCAGCAGTTCGGGACAGAGTTATGGCTACACCTTC
TRBJ2-3,many,TRBV5-1,NA,CASSLVGRVGTDTQYF,TGCGCCAGCAGCTTGGTAGGCAGGGTGGGGACAGATACGCAGTATTTT
TRBJ1-5,many,TRBV12-3/TRBV12-4,NA,CASSRAEGNQPQHF,TGTGCCAGCAGCCGGGCAGAGGGGAATCAGCCCCAGCATTTT
TRBJ1-1,many,TRBV9,TRBD1,CASSDDRGEAFF,TGTGCCAGCAGCGACGACAGGGGGGAAGCTTTCTTT
TRBJ2-1,many,TRBV15,TRBD2,CATSRDITGGGLNEQFF,TGTGCCACCAGCAGAGATATCACCGGGGGGGGGCTCAATGAGCAGTTCTTC
TRBJ2-3,many,TRBV20-1,TRBD2,CSAKKGLAGPDTQYF,TGCAGTGCCAAGAAGGGTCTAGCGGGGCCAGATACGCAGTATTTT
TRBJ2-1,many,TRBV7-9,TRBD2,CASSPTSGNYNEQFF,TGTGCCAGCAGCCCGACTAGCGGGAACTACAATGAGCAGTTCTTC
TRBJ1-1,many,TRBV20-1,NA,CSARDFYGRSTEAFF,TGCAGTGCTAGAGATTTTTACGGCAGGTCAACTGAAGCTTTCTTT
TRBJ2-1,many,TRBV2,NA,CASSVRGPAYNEQFF,TGTGCCAGCAGTGTCAGAGGGCCCGCCTACAATGAGCAGTTCTTC
TRBJ2-7,few,TRBV5-5,NA,CASSLEGVTSYEQYF,TGTGCCAGCAGCTTGGAGGGGGTTACGTCCTACGAGCAGTACTTC
TRBJ2-5,many,TRBV5-1,NA,CASSITPGPQETQYF,TGCGCCAGCAGCATAACCCCGGGACCCCAAGAGACCCAGTACTTC
TRBJ2-1,many,TRBV20-1,NA,CSARGHVTQGANEQFF,TGCAGTGCTAGAGGACATGTGACCCAGGGCGCCAATGAGCAGTTCTTC
TRBJ1-4,NA,TRBV6-1,NA,CASSENQGIGFF,TGTGCCAGCAGTGAAAATCAGGGGATCGGGTTTTTT
TRBJ1-2,many,TRBV12-3/TRBV12-4,TRBD1,CASTPTQGAAGYTF,TGTGCCAGCACTCCCACTCAGGGGGCGGCTGGCTACACCTTC
TRBJ2-2,many,TRBV5-1,TRBD2,CASSLSAGPNTGELFF,TGCGCCAGCAGCTTATCAGCGGGGCCGAACACCGGGGAGCTGTTTTTT
TRBJ2-1,many,TRBV9,NA,CASSVEGVPSYNEQFF,TGTGCCAGCAGCGTAGAAGGAGTCCCCTCCTACAATGAGCAGTTCTTC
TRBJ2-5,many,TRBV7-7,NA,CASSPGLQETQYF,TGTGCTAGCAGCCCCGGGCTCCAAGAGACCCAGTACTTC
TRBJ2-6,many,TRBV20-1,NA,CSASYGAGANVLTF,TGCAGTGCTAGTTACGGGGCTGGGGCCAACGTCCTGACTTTC
TRBJ1-4,many,TRBV20-1,NA,CSAPRAGSSNEKLFF,TGCAGTGCCCCCCGGGCCGGGTCAAGTAATGAAAAACTGTTTTTT
TRBJ1-1,many,TRBV5-6,NA,CASTGRRGRGVMNTEAFF,TGTGCCAGCACCGGTCGGCGGGGGCGAGGAGTGATGAACACTGAAGCTTTCTTT
TRBJ2-7,many,TRBV28,TRBD1,CASSWDSTYEQYF,TGTGCCAGCAGTTGGGACAGCACCTACGAGCAGTACTTC
TRBJ1-1,many,TRBV27,NA,CASRFGEANTEAFF,TGTGCCAGCAGGTTCGGGGAGGCGAACACTGAAGCTTTCTTT
TRBJ1-2,many,TRBV15,NA,CATSRDAGYGYTF,TGTGCCACCAGCAGAGATGCGGGCTATGGCTACACCTTC
TRBJ2-3,many,TRBV4-2,NA,CASSGSTDTQYF,TGTGCCAGCAGCGGCTCCACAGATACGCAGTATTTT
TRBJ2-7,few,TRBV20-1,TRBD2,CSAESGTASYEQYF,TGCAGTGCTGAAAGCGGGACCGCCTCCTACGAGCAGTACTTC
TRBJ2-7,many,TRBV7-2,TRBD2,CASSKRASGSGEQYF,TGTGCCAGCAGCAAGCGCGCTAGCGGGAGTGGAGAGCAGTACTTC
TRBJ1-1,many,TRBV5-1,NA,CASSLGQSNTEAFF,TGCGCCAGCAGCTTGGGACAATCGAACACTGAAGCTTTCTTT
TRBJ1-2,many,TRBV5-1,TRBD1,CASSTGQGANYGYTF,TGCGCCAGCAGCACCGGACAGGGTGCTAACTATGGCTACACCTTC
TRBJ1-6,NA,TRBV12-3/TRBV12-4,TRBD1,CASRGRGFSPLNF,TGTGCCTCCAGGGGGCGAGGGTTTTCACCCCTCAACTTT
TRBJ2-7,many,TRBV20-1,TRBD2,CSARDPTGTSGRRYEQYF,TGCAGTGCTAGAGATCCTACAGGGACTAGCGGGAGGAGATACGAGCAGTACTTC
TRBJ2-2,many,TRBV15,NA,CATSRDSNTGELFF,TGTGCCACCAGCAGAGACTCTAACACCGGGGAGCTGTTTTTT
TRBJ1-1,many,TRBV5-1,NA,CASSLGWAVEAFF,TGCGCCAGCAGCTTGGGGTGGGCAGTTGAAGCTTTCTTT
TRBJ2-7,many,TRBV20-1,TRBD1,CSASQGTGGRKQYF,TGCAGTGCTTCCCAGGGGACAGGGGGGCGAAAGCAGTACTTC
TRBJ2-1,many,TRBV5-1,TRBD2,CASSLDAGGIHNEQFF,TGCGCCAGCAGCTTGGATGCGGGAGGAATCCACAATGAGCAGTTCTTC
TRBJ2-3,many,TRBV20-1,NA,CSAKPDSTDTQYF,TGCAGTGCTAAACCGGACAGCACAGATACGCAGTATTTT
TRBJ2-7,many,TRBV20-1,TRBD2,CSVGTSLIPYEQYF,TGCAGTGTTGGGACTAGCCTTATTCCCTACGAGCAGTACTTC
TRBJ2-2,many,TRBV7-2,TRBD2,CASSLAGRAGELFF,TGTGCCAGCAGCCTAGCGGGAAGGGCCGGGGAGCTGTTTTTT
TRBJ1-1,many,TRBV4-1,NA,CASSQGVKMNTEAFF,TGCGCCAGCAGCCAAGGGGTAAAGATGAACACTGAAGCTTTCTTT
TRBJ2-7,many,TRBV5-5,NA,CASSQVGRGLEQYF,TGTGCCAGCAGCCAGGTTGGGCGGGGGCTCGAGCAGTACTTC
TRBJ1-1,many,TRBV7-2,NA,CASRMAGNTEAFF,TGTGCCAGCAGGATGGCGGGGAACACTGAAGCTTTCTTT
TRBJ2-7,many,TRBV4-2,NA,CASSQEEGRAGEQYF,TGTGCCAGCAGCCAAGAGGAGGGCAGGGCAGGCGAGCAGTACTTC
TRBJ2-5,many,TRBV6-1,NA,CASSEVGQETQYF,TGTGCCAGCAGTGAAGTCGGCCAAGAGACCCAGTACTTC
TRBJ2-2,few,TRBV6-1,NA,CASSENLGDTGELFF,TGTGCCAGCAGCGAGAATTTGGGGGACACCGGGGAGCTGTTTTTT
TRBJ1-3,many,TRBV27,NA,CASSFLPPSGNTIYF,TGTGCCAGCAGTTTTCTTCCACCCTCTGGAAACACCATATATTTT
TRBJ2-1,many,TRBV5-5,NA,CASSSPVRGGNEQFF,TGTGCCAGCAGCTCTCCAGTTAGGGGGGGGAATGAGCAGTTCTTC
TRBJ1-1,few,TRBV5-1,NA,CASSPGGSNTEAFF,TGCGCCAGCAGCCCGGGGGGCAGTAACACTGAAGCTTTCTTT
TRBJ2-1,many,TRBV7-9,NA,CASSFTPDEQFF,TGTGCCAGCAGCTTTACCCCCGATGAGCAGTTCTTC
TRBJ2-2,many,TRBV11-2,NA,CASSLVYNTGELFF,TGTGCCAGCAGCTTAGTTTACAACACCGGGGAGCTGTTTTTT
TRBJ2-3,many,TRBV5-1,NA,CASSSRAGLDTQYF,TGCGCCAGCAGCTCTCGGGCGGGTCTGGATACGCAGTATTTT
TRBJ1-1,many,TRBV7-2,TRBD1,CASSPGTGGQNTEAFF,TGTGCCAGCAGCCCCGGGACAGGGGGGCAGAACACTGAAGCTTTCTTT
TRBJ2-7,many,TRBV5-1,TRBD1,CASSPVGQAYEQYF,TGCGCCAGCAGCCCGGTGGGACAGGCCTACGAGCAGTACTTC